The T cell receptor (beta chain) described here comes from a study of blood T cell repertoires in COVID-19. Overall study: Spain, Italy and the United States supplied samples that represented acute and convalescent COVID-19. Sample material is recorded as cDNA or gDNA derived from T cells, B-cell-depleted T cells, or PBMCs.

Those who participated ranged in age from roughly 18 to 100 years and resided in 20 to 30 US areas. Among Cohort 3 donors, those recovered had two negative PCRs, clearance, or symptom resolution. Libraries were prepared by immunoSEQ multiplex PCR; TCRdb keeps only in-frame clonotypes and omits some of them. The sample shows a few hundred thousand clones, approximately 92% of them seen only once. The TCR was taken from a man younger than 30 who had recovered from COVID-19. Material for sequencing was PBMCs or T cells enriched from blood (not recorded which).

CDR3: CASSHSEASGELFF. In nucleotides, the CDR3 is TGTGCCAGCTCTCATAGCGAGGCGAGCGGGGAGCTGTTTTTT. V is TRBV18 and J is TRBJ2-2, with D perhaps matching TRBD2 (5 bases). V was pared by 6 bases and J by 7 bases, with 15 bases between. The CDR3 totals 14 residues. CDR1 and CDR2 (germline): KGHSH, LQKENI.